What follows are 26 T cell receptor beta chains derived from one specimen sequenced in a study of identifying expanded T cells in peripheral blood. Libraries were prepared by immunoSEQ multiplex PCR; TCRdb keeps only in-frame clonotypes and omits some of them. The sample lists 70,000 to 100,000 clones; about 88% were seen once. Input material: blood. The receptors stem from a person between 18 and 69 years old in good health.

V is TRBV29-1 and J is TRBJ2-1; TRBD2 matches 13 bases. The germline gives CDR1 SQVTM, CDR2 ANQGSEA. The CDR3 covers 14 residues. V trimming: 4 bases; J trimming: 5 bases; junction bases outside the gene matches: 2. The CDR3 region is CSVVGTSGDNEQFF. CDR3 nucleotide sequence: TGCAGCGTTGTAGGGACTAGCGGGGACAATGAGCAGTTCTTC.

In this sample, this clone turned up once. The chain joins TRBV27 to TRBJ1-2; D not resolved. V lost 6 bases to trimming and J lost 4 bases, with 9 bases between them. This CDR3 region has 12 residues. Germline V lookup: CDR1 MNHEY, CDR2 SMNVEV (reference sequence). CDR3 in amino acids: CASRHSLYGYTF. The CDR3 nucleotides read TGTGCCAGCAGGCACAGCCTCTATGGCTACACCTTC.

The count of this clone is one. The genes are TRBV18 and TRBJ2-7; D call uncertain. There are 14 residues in the CDR3. The V gene's germline CDR1 is KGHSH and CDR2 LQKENI. Deletions cut 4 bases from V and 2 bases from J, with 12 bases between. The CDR3 loop is CASSREYKTYEQYF. The CDR3 nucleotides read TGTGCCAGCTCACGCGAATACAAGACCTACGAGCAGTACTTC.

The genes are TRBV7-2 and TRBJ2-7, with 7 bases fitting TRBD2. V was pared by 5 bases and J by 2 bases, with 9 bases of the junction left unmatched. Looked up from germline, CDR1 is SGHTA and CDR2 is FQGNSA. CDR3 length: 15 amino acids. This CDR3 is CASSPLAGEPYEQYF. DNA for the CDR3: TGTGCCAGCAGCCCATTGGCGGGGGAGCCCTACGAGCAGTACTTC.

CDR3 amino acids: CASSRVSPSETQYF. CDR3 nucleotides: TGTGCCAGCAGCAGGGTCTCACCTTCAGAGACCCAGTACTTC. V gene TRBV2 combines with J gene TRBJ2-5; D might be TRBD1 (5 bases). This CDR3 region has 14 residues. Germline lookup yields CDR1 SNHLY and CDR2 FYNNEI. The V end lost 6 bases, the J end lost 4 bases, and 15 bases lay between the germline ends.

V and J are TRBV11-2 and TRBJ1-1; tentatively, D is TRBD1 (6 bases). CDR1 and CDR2 (germline): SGHAT, FQNNGV. With 5 bases removed from V and 4 bases from J, the gap between germline ends came to 17 bases. CDR3 size: 15 residues. The CDR3 nucleotides are TGTGCCAGCAGCCCACGTCGCGGGGGCCTCACTGAAGCTTTCTTT. This gives the protein CASSPRRGGLTEAFF. Filled out from reference TRBV11-2 and TRBJ1-1, the complete variable domain reads EAGVAQSPRYKIIEKRQSVAFWCNPISGHATLYWYQQILGQGPKLLIQFQNNGVVDDSQLPKDRFSAERLKGVDSTLKIQPAKLEDSAVYLCASSPRRGGLTEAFFGQGTRLTVV.

This clone appeared once. The chain uses TRBV27 and TRBJ1-6, with TRBD1 as a possible D gene (5 bases). Germline V gene data show CDR1 as MNHEY and CDR2 as SMNVEV (reference sequence). This CDR3 contains 17 residues. The V and J ends lost 3 bases and 6 bases respectively, with 18 bases between them. CDR3 region: CASSFLQGGTPNSPLHF. The CDR3 DNA is TGTGCCAGCAGTTTCCTGCAGGGCGGTACACCTAATTCACCCCTCCACTTT.

J is TRBJ1-1 and V is TRBV14, with 9 bases that match TRBD1. Looked up from germline, CDR1 is SGHDN and CDR2 is FVKESK. V trimming: 4 bases; J trimming: 4 bases; junction bases outside the gene matches: 10. This CDR3 is 16 amino acids long. In DNA, the CDR3 is TGTGCCAGCAGCCTTTCCGGGACAGGGTCCAGCACTGAAGCTTTCTTT. This codes for CASSLSGTGSSTEAFF.

The chain is built from TRBV6-5 and TRBJ2-4; D remains unclear. Germline loops: CDR1 MNHEY, CDR2 SVGAGI. V lost 10 bases to trimming and J lost 4 bases, with 14 bases between them. There are 13 residues in the CDR3. CDR3 residues: CATKDGVKNIQYF. The CDR3 DNA reads as TGTGCCACCAAGGACGGAGTAAAAAACATTCAGTACTTC.

The chain couples TRBV7-9 to TRBJ1-3; 8 nucleotides match TRBD1. Germline CDR1 and CDR2: SEHNR and FQNEAQ (reference sequence). J lost 0 bases, V lost 5 bases, and 9 bases had no gene match. This CDR3 region has 17 residues. The CDR3 nucleotides are TGTGCCAGCAGCCCGCGACAGGGGTCGCTCTCTGGAAACACCATATATTTT. Residues: CASSPRQGSLSGNTIYF.

The J gene is TRBJ2-3, the V gene TRBV13; TRBD2 matches 10 bases. Germline assignment: CDR1 PRHDT and CDR2 FYEKMQ (reference sequence). V trimming: 5 bases; J trimming: 6 bases; junction bases outside the gene matches: 5. This CDR3 has 14 residues. The CDR3 region is CASSPAGGQDTQYF. DNA of the CDR3: TGTGCCAGCAGCCCAGCGGGGGGGCAGGATACGCAGTATTTT.

The chain is built from TRBV11-2 and TRBJ2-1; D unresolved. The CDR3 runs 13 residues. Germline CDR1 reads SGHAT; CDR2 reads FQNNGV. Between the trimmed V and J ends, which lost 2 bases and 6 bases, there was a span of 8 bases. In DNA form, the CDR3 reads TGTGCCAGCAGCTTAACCCACCTCAATGAGCAGTTCTTC. Its translation is CASSLTHLNEQFF.

This chain connects TRBV7-2 to TRBJ2-2; 14 bases agree with TRBD2. The CDR3 is 15 residues long. The V gene's germline CDR1 is SGHTA and CDR2 FQGNSA. V gave up 5 bases and J gave up 6 bases; unmatched junction bases: 2. Here the CDR3 DNA reads TGTGCCAGCAGCCGGACTAGCGGGGGGTCCGGGGAGCTGTTTTTT. Translated, it gives CASSRTSGGSGELFF. Full variable domain (missing parts from reference TRBV7-2 and TRBJ2-2): GAGVSQSPSNKVTEKGKDVELRCDPISGHTALYWYRQSLGQGLEFLIYFQGNSAPDKSGLPSDRFSAERTGGSVSTLTIQRTQQEDSAVYLCASSRTSGGSGELFFGEGSRLTVL.

The chain joins TRBV7-8 to TRBJ1-1; 8 bases line up with TRBD1. Germline-derived CDR1 and CDR2 are SGHVS and FQNEAQ. CDR3 length: 16 amino acids. V lost 4 bases to trimming and J lost 0 bases; unmatched junction nucleotides: 7. In DNA, the CDR3 is TGTGCCAGCAGCTCAACAGGGGGAAATATGAACACTGAAGCTTTCTTT. This sequence encodes CASSSTGGNMNTEAFF.

V gene TRBV11-2 combines with J gene TRBJ2-5; TRBD2 matches 14 bases. Germline assignment: CDR1 SGHAT and CDR2 FQNNGV. This CDR3 region has 17 residues. Trimming at V came to 5 bases and at J to 4 bases, leaving 9 bases not matched to a gene. CDR3 sequence: CASSPRTSGGTPETQYF. In nucleotides, the CDR3 is TGTGCCAGCAGCCCGAGGACTAGCGGGGGGACCCCAGAGACCCAGTACTTC.

J is TRBJ1-4 and V is TRBV15; TRBD1 agrees at 7 bases. The CDR3 length is 13 residues. Germline assignment: CDR1 LNHNV and CDR2 YYDKDF (reference sequence). J was trimmed by 7 bases and V by 3 bases; bases with no gene match: 2. CDR3 region: CATSSRDSEKLFF. CDR3 sequence (DNA): TGTGCCACCAGCAGCAGGGACAGTGAAAAACTGTTTTTT.

This clone was observed at least ten times. This rearrangement joins TRBV6-4 to TRBJ2-3, with TRBD2 matching over 13 bases. Germline V gene data show CDR1 as MRHNA and CDR2 as SNTAGT. The length of the CDR3 is 15 residues. Trimming cost V 5 bases and J 2 bases; bases outside gene matches: 1. The CDR3 bases are TGTGCCAGCAGTACTAGCGGGGGGGCCACAGATACGCAGTATTTT. Protein: CASSTSGGATDTQYF.

The CDR3 bases are TGTGCCAGCAGCTCCTACCTGACTAGCGGGAGCACAGATACGCAGTATTTT. Translation: CASSSYLTSGSTDTQYF. V gene TRBV7-8 combines with J gene TRBJ2-3; 10 bases agree with TRBD2. This CDR3 comprises 17 residues. Germline V gene data show CDR1 as SGHVS and CDR2 as FQNEAQ. With 4 bases clipped from V and 0 bases from J, the junction kept 7 bases outside the gene matches.

The chain links TRBV7-2 to TRBJ1-3, with D possibly TRBD1 on 5 matching bases. V shed 2 bases and J shed 9 bases, with 17 bases lying between them. Germline V CDR1 and CDR2: SGHTA, FQGNSA. The CDR3 length is 15 residues. The CDR3 DNA reads TGTGCCAGCAGCTTATCCCAGGGAGGGGATTTCACCATATATTTT. Translated, it gives CASSLSQGGDFTIYF.

This chain connects TRBV9 to TRBJ2-7, with TRBD1 matching 7 bases. V shed 3 bases, J shed 6 bases, and the junction held 6 bases outside the gene matches. This CDR3 spans 13 amino acids. CDR1 is SGDLS, CDR2 YYNGEE, per germline. The CDR3 bases are TGTGCCAGCAGCGAGGGGACAGCTGGCGAGCAGTACTTC. Translating it yields CASSEGTAGEQYF.

The rearrangement links TRBV6-6 to TRBJ2-1; a weak D match, TRBD2 (5 bases). The V gene's germline CDR1 is MNHNY and CDR2 SVGAGI (reference sequence). The ends were cut back, 5 bases at V and 8 bases at J, with 10 bases in the middle. The CDR3 totals 12 residues. CDR3 bases: TGTGCCAGCAGTGCCGAGGGCCATGAGCAGTTCTTC. Encoded protein: CASSAEGHEQFF.

The rearrangement links TRBV13 to TRBJ2-4; D is undetermined. From germline, CDR1 is PRHDT and CDR2 FYEKMQ (reference sequence). There are 14 residues in the CDR3. Trimming removed 5 bases at V and 0 bases at J, with 8 bases between. DNA of the CDR3: TGTGCCAGCAGCCCCCGTCGAGCCAAAAACATTCAGTACTTC. Its protein is CASSPRRAKNIQYF.

The chain uses TRBV28 and TRBJ2-5; 8 nucleotides line up with TRBD2. This CDR3 has 19 residues. V shed 3 bases, J shed 0 bases, and the junction held 15 bases outside the gene matches. Germline values: CDR1 MDHEN, CDR2 SYDVKM. In nucleotides, the CDR3 is TGTGCCAGCAGTTTTCCGCCGGGTAGCGGGGATCAGTACCAAGAGACCCAGTACTTC. Encoded protein: CASSFPPGSGDQYQETQYF.

The V and J genes are TRBV30 and TRBJ1-5, with D uncertain. The V gene's germline CDR1 is GTSNPN and CDR2 SVGIG (reference sequence). V gave up 3 bases and J gave up 6 bases, with 15 bases separating them. This CDR3 contains 14 residues. CDR3 sequence reads: CAWREGVGGQPQHF. CDR3 in DNA: TGTGCCTGGAGGGAAGGAGTAGGTGGTCAGCCCCAGCATTTT.

The J gene is TRBJ1-5, the V gene TRBV4-3, with a possible D match to TRBD1 (5 bases). Germline CDR1 and CDR2: LGHNA and YSLEER. V was cut by 4 bases and J by 1 base, with 14 bases left in between. The CDR3 runs 16 residues. The CDR3 sequence: CASSPGRKGSNQPQHF. CDR3 in DNA: TGCGCCAGCAGCCCCGGGCGGAAGGGGAGCAATCAGCCCCAGCATTTT.

This chain joins TRBV5-4 and TRBJ2-5, with TRBD2 identical over 8 bases. The germline V gene has CDR1 SGHNT and CDR2 YYREEE (reference sequence). The CDR3 sequence is 15 residues long. Trimming took 2 bases from V and 5 from J; bases not matched to a gene: 8. CDR3 loop: CASSFSGGAAETQYF. CDR3 nucleotide sequence: TGTGCCAGCAGCTTCTCCGGGGGGGCGGCGGAGACCCAGTACTTC.